One and the same sample provided the 14 T cell receptor beta chains below, sequenced in a study (dated by TCRdb to about 2015). Library construction relied on 5' RACE. The instrument given in TCRdb is Illumina MiSeq. Using fastp trimming at Q25 and MiXCR clonotype assembly, TCRdb reanalyzed the public sequencing data and kept in-frame beta chains. When rows share a CDR3 protein, they turn into one entry using the most common DNA and genes. This sample holds about 62,000 distinct CDR3 sequences; around 30% were observed only once. The ten largest clones add up to roughly 2.5% of the sample. Sequenced: tumor-infiltrating naive CD4+ T cells sorted from the breast tumor. The intended sense of this specimen's cell subset or site label: naive CD4+ T cells, CD4+CD45RA+CD25-. The source of these receptors is a female donor with breast cancer.

This clonotype has a count of ten or more. The CDR3 DNA is TGCAGTGCTCAAGATAGCGGGAGTAGCACAGATACGCAGTATTTT. This encodes CSAQDSGSSTDTQYF. This chain joins TRBV20-1 and TRBJ2-3; 9 nucleotides align to TRBD2. CDR1 and CDR2 (germline): DFQATT, SNEGSKA (reference sequence). V shed 5 bases and J 0 bases; nucleotides not matched to a gene: 6. This CDR3 comprises 15 residues.

This clonotype was detected ten times or more. V gene TRBV7-6 combines with J gene TRBJ2-7; perhaps TRBD1 as D (6 bases). Germline-derived CDR1 and CDR2 are SGHVS and FNYEAQ. The V and J ends lost 3 bases and 4 bases respectively, with 22 bases between them. The CDR3 is 17 residues long. CDR3 coding DNA: TGTGCCAGCAGCTTGTTGAGGACAGACCAGGGCTCTTACGAGCAGTACTTC. Translation gives CASSLLRTDQGSYEQYF.

The V call is TRBV7-2, the J call TRBJ2-5; 7 nucleotides align to TRBD1. The CDR3 length is 13 residues. Germline CDR1 SGHTA, CDR2 FQGNSA. The CDR3 region is CASKQGFRETQYF. The CDR3 nucleotides read TGTGCGAGTAAACAGGGGTTCCGAGAGACCCAGTACTTC.

The chain joins TRBV6-2 or TRBV6-3 to TRBJ1-5; perhaps TRBD1 as D (5 bases). Trimming removed 6 bases from V and 2 bases from J, with 11 bases in between. The germline gives CDR1 MNHEY, CDR2 SVGEGT. CDR3 size: 14 residues. CDR3 sequence (DNA): TGTGCCAGCAGACAGGAGAGAGGCAATCAGCCCCAGCATTTT. Encoded protein: CASRQERGNQPQHF.

The sample holds a few counts of this clonotype. The V gene is TRBV4-1, the J gene TRBJ2-1; 8 bases align to TRBD1. The V and J ends lost 3 bases and 0 bases, in that order; junction bases with no gene match: 7. This CDR3 region has 17 residues. CDR1 and CDR2 from the germline V gene are MGHRA and YSYEKL. In nucleotides, the CDR3 is TGCGCCAGCAGCCATATTCAGGGGGCGAGCTCCTACAATGAGCAGTTCTTC. Translating it yields CASSHIQGASSYNEQFF.

The genes are TRBV5-1 and TRBJ2-6; D is possibly TRBD1 (6 bases). Trimming removed 5 bases at V and 0 bases at J, with 15 bases between. From germline, CDR1 is SGHRS and CDR2 YFSETQ. The CDR3 extends over 17 amino acids. As DNA, the CDR3 is TGCGCCAGCAGACTACAGGGACCGAGCTCTGGGGCCAACGTCCTGACTTTC. The encoded protein is CASRLQGPSSGANVLTF.

This clonotype showed up many times. The chain recombines TRBV12-3 or TRBV12-4 with TRBJ2-5; TRBD1 matches 10 bases. This CDR3 has 13 amino acids. V gave up 4 bases and J gave up 5 bases; unmatched junction bases: 1. CDR3 in amino acids: CASSSDRGETQYF. The CDR3 DNA reads TGTGCCAGCAGTTCGGACAGGGGGGAGACCCAGTACTTC.

This clonotype was picked up a small number of times. V and J are TRBV10-3 and TRBJ2-2; possibly TRBD2 for D (6 bases). Germline V gene sequence: CDR1 ENHRY, CDR2 SYGVKD. The V and J ends lost 7 bases and 1 base respectively, with 13 bases between them. This CDR3 spans 15 amino acids. The CDR3: CAIMGGAQNTGELFF. Here the CDR3 DNA reads TGTGCCATCATGGGGGGTGCCCAGAACACCGGGGAGCTGTTTTTT.

This clonotype was seen more than once but under ten times. The rearrangement joins TRBV11-2 to TRBJ1-1; D remains unclear. The CDR3 is 14 amino acids. V shed 1 base and J shed 1 base, with 7 bases lying between them. CDR1 SGHAT and CDR2 FQNNGV come from the germline V gene. The CDR3 spells CASSLVRGNTEAFF. For the CDR3, the DNA is TGTGCCAGCAGCTTAGTTCGGGGGAACACTGAAGCTTTCTTT.

This sequence joins TRBV12-3 or TRBV12-4 and TRBJ1-6; D uncertain. CDR3 size: 13 residues. Trimming removed 1 base from V and 4 bases from J, with 2 bases in between. CDR3 sequence (DNA): TGTGCCAGCAGTTTAGATTATAATTCACCCCTCCACTTT. Protein product: CASSLDYNSPLHF.

To note about this clonotype: This could be a read error, since a much larger clone is one nucleotide away. The gene calls are TRBV5-8 and TRBJ2-7; D might be TRBD1 or TRBD2, each matching 6 bases. V was cut by 8 bases and J by 8 bases, with 23 bases left in between. The germline V gene has CDR1 SGHTS and CDR2 YDEGEE. This CDR3 contains 14 residues. CDR3 nucleotides: TGTGCCAGTAGATCGAGGAGGGGGTCATACAAGCAGTACTTC. It encodes CASRSRRGSYKQYF. Filled out from reference TRBV5-8 and TRBJ2-7, the complete variable domain reads EAGVTQSPTHLIKTRGQQATLRCSPISGHTSVYWYQQALGLGLQFLLWYDEGEERNRGNFPPRFSGRQFPNYSSELNVNALELEDSALYLCASRSRRGSYKQYFGPGTRLTVT.

This clonotype has at least ten counts. The chain combines TRBV18 with TRBJ1-2; 7 bases align to TRBD1. V shed 6 bases, J shed 4 bases, and the junction held 11 bases outside the gene matches. CDR1 and CDR2 from the germline V gene are KGHSH and LQKENI. This CDR3 is built from 15 residues. CDR3 in DNA: TGTGCCAGCTCGCCTGAGGGGGCAAATTCCTATGGCTACACCTTC. As protein: CASSPEGANSYGYTF.

The table lists this clonotype with a few counts. The chain uses TRBV10-1 and TRBJ2-1; D is possibly TRBD1 (5 bases). Germline V gives CDR1 WNHNN, CDR2 SYGVQD (reference sequence). The CDR3 extends over 13 amino acids. The ends were cut back, 7 bases at V and 4 bases at J, with 11 bases in the middle. The CDR3: CASMKQEYNEQFF. The CDR3 nucleotides are TGCGCCAGCATGAAACAGGAATACAATGAGCAGTTCTTC.

This clonotype was picked up many times. The CDR3 bases are TGTGCCATCAGTGAAGCTTCGACGGGGTACACCTTC. This encodes CAISEASTGYTF. The gene calls are TRBV10-3 and TRBJ1-2, with D unclear. There are 12 residues in the CDR3. Trimming stripped 3 bases from V and 11 bases from J, with 13 bases between. The germline CDR1 and CDR2 sequences are ENHRY and SYGVKD.